What follows are 22 T cell receptor beta chains derived from one specimen sequenced in a study of T cells expressing NK-cell markers. TCRdb reanalyzed the 5' RACE reads and collapses them to one entry per CDR3 protein, without DNA. This sample's table has fewer than 400,000 distinct CDR3 sequences. Sequenced: blood T cells: a sorted CD56 or NKG2C T cell subset, CD4+ or CD8+ T cells, or bulk PBMC T cells (not recorded which). These receptors all stem from a man aged 18 to 69 in good health.

The chain joins TRBV30 to TRBJ2-5; TCRdb outputs TRBD1, but without DNA this stays unchecked. CDR1 GTSNPN and CDR2 SVGIG come from the germline V gene (reference sequence). The CDR3 sequence is 13 residues long. The CDR3 here is CAWARDSEETQYF.

The chain uses TRBV24-1 and TRBJ2-1. The V gene's germline CDR1 is KGHDR and CDR2 SFDVKD. This CDR3 comprises 13 residues. CDR3 sequence: CATGDSSYNEQFF.

The chain uses TRBV11-2 and TRBJ2-3. The germline V gene encodes CDR1 SGHAT and CDR2 FQNNGV. The CDR3 is made up of 17 amino acids. The CDR3 is CASSLRPTQRSTDTQYF. The full variable domain, rest sourced from reference TRBV11-2 and TRBJ2-3, is EAGVAQSPRYKIIEKRQSVAFWCNPISGHATLYWYQQILGQGPKLLIQFQNNGVVDDSQLPKDRFSAERLKGVDSTLKIQPAKLEDSAVYLCASSLRPTQRSTDTQYFGPGTRLTVL.

V usage is TRBV13 and J usage is TRBJ2-1; with no DNA, the TCRdb D assignment of TRBD1 cannot be verified. CDR3 size: 17 residues. Germline V CDR1 and CDR2: PRHDT, FYEKMQ (reference sequence). CDR3 sequence: CASSEWDGRGRINEQFF.

The chain carries TRBV29-1 and TRBJ2-1; absent DNA, TCRdb's TRBD2 call cannot be checked. Looked up from germline, CDR1 is SQVTM and CDR2 is ANQGSEA. This CDR3 region has 14 residues. The chain's CDR3 is CSVELAGYYNEQFF.

The chain joins TRBV6-1 to TRBJ1-6. The germline gives CDR1 MNHNS, CDR2 SASEGT. The length of the CDR3 is 15 residues. The CDR3 sequence: CASSTKSSYNSPLHF.

The J gene is TRBJ1-1, the V gene TRBV5-1; the D call of TRBD1 rests on TCRdb alone, since no DNA is present to check it. CDR3 length equals 15 residues. CDR1 is SGHRS, CDR2 YFSETQ, per germline. CDR3 loop: CASRQNSGRGTEAFF.

The chain is built from TRBV5-5 and TRBJ2-7; no DNA is available, so the TRBD1 call from TCRdb remains unchecked. Germline values: CDR1 SGHKS, CDR2 YYEKEE (reference sequence). The CDR3 spans 16 residues. The CDR3 spells CASSSRRQGGGGEQYF.

The V call is TRBV7-8, the J call TRBJ1-6. Germline values: CDR1 SGHVS, CDR2 FQNEAQ. The CDR3 runs 17 residues. The CDR3: CASSLVAGRTLSSPLHF.

The rearrangement links TRBV28 to TRBJ1-1; lacking DNA, the TRBD1 call made by TCRdb goes unchecked. The CDR3 sequence is 16 residues long. Germline assignment: CDR1 MDHEN and CDR2 SYDVKM. CDR3 loop: CASSLLGKGFGTEAFF.

This chain uses TRBV20-1 with TRBJ2-1; lacking DNA, the TRBD2 call made by TCRdb goes unchecked. This CDR3 has 16 residues. The germline gives CDR1 DFQATT, CDR2 SNEGSKA (reference sequence). The CDR3 loop reads CSARVPLAGGKGEQFF.

This chain uses TRBV6-2 or TRBV6-3 with TRBJ1-1; absent DNA, TCRdb's TRBD1 call cannot be checked. This CDR3 is built from 15 residues. Germline CDR1 and CDR2: MNHEY and SVGEGT. Here the CDR3 reads CASSYLGAHKTEAFF.

This rearrangement joins TRBV12-3 or TRBV12-4 to TRBJ2-2; TCRdb names TRBD2, which stays unverified in the absence of DNA. The CDR3 is 17 amino acids. CDR3 residues: CASSRRAGGLKAGELFF.

V is TRBV18 and J is TRBJ2-3; the TCRdb call, TRBD1, lacks DNA for checking. Germline CDR1 and CDR2: KGHSH and LQKENI. CDR3 length: 16 residues. CDR3 loop: CASSPEVLGAADTQYF. Using reference TRBV18 and TRBJ2-3 for the parts outside the CDR3, the full variable domain is NAGVMQNPRHLVRRRGQEARLRCSPMKGHSHVYWYRQLPEEGLKFMVYLQKENIIDESGMPKERFSAEFPKEGPSILRIQQVVRGDSAAYFCASSPEVLGAADTQYFGPGTRLTVL.

This chain links TRBV2 with TRBJ2-5; the D call from TCRdb, TRBD1, cannot be confirmed without DNA. The germline gives CDR1 SNHLY, CDR2 FYNNEI. The CDR3 loop spans 14 amino acids. The CDR3 region is CASSGTTPQETQYF.

This chain links TRBV3-1 with TRBJ2-7; TCRdb reports TRBD2, a call that lacks DNA to check it against. The CDR3 extends over 16 amino acids. The V gene's germline CDR1 is LGHDT and CDR2 YNNKEL (reference sequence). This CDR3 reads CASSQDGASGSYEQYF.

The chain joins TRBV6-1 to TRBJ2-7; TCRdb selects TRBD1, and the lack of DNA leaves this call unchecked. The CDR3 is 14 amino acids. From germline, CDR1 is MNHNS and CDR2 SASEGT. The CDR3 loop is CASSRITTGSEQYF.

The chain has TRBV4-2 and TRBJ2-6; the D call from TCRdb, TRBD2, cannot be confirmed without DNA. The CDR3 is 15 amino acids. Germline V gives CDR1 LGHNA, CDR2 YNFKEQ. CDR3 protein: CASSPASFGANVLTF.

The chain carries TRBV5-1 and TRBJ1-4. CDR3 length: 17 amino acids. Germline CDR1 SGHRS, CDR2 YFSETQ. The CDR3 sequence: CASSFGPKFRPNEKLFF.

The chain carries TRBV11-2 and TRBJ2-5; the TCRdb call, TRBD2, lacks DNA for checking. The CDR3 has 17 residues. Germline lookup yields CDR1 SGHAT and CDR2 FQNNGV. This CDR3 reads CASSPSSGLAGEETQYF. The whole variable domain, filled in from reference TRBV11-2 and TRBJ2-5, reads EAGVAQSPRYKIIEKRQSVAFWCNPISGHATLYWYQQILGQGPKLLIQFQNNGVVDDSQLPKDRFSAERLKGVDSTLKIQPAKLEDSAVYLCASSPSSGLAGEETQYFGPGTRLLVL.

The chain couples TRBV6-2 or TRBV6-3 to TRBJ2-2. Germline V gene data show CDR1 as MNHEY and CDR2 as SVGEGT. The CDR3 contains 14 residues. The chain's CDR3 is CASSRRTATGELFF.

The chain carries TRBV29-1 and TRBJ1-4. The CDR3 is made up of 14 amino acids. Looked up from germline, CDR1 is SQVTM and CDR2 is ANQGSEA. CDR3 region: CSVELSRSGEKLFF.